The 10 T cell receptor beta chains below all came from one sample that was sequenced in a study of blood T cell repertoires in COVID-19. The repertoire was sequenced with immunoSEQ multiplex PCR; TCRdb's copy has only in-frame clones and lacks some. The table shows roughly 130,000 clones, with 86% occurring only once. Sequencing used PBMCs or T cells enriched from blood (not recorded which). Receptor source: a woman aged 50 to 60 who had recovered from COVID-19.

This chain joins TRBV9 and TRBJ2-5; the match to TRBD2 covers 9 bases. This CDR3 has 15 amino acids. V trimming: 3 bases; J trimming: 5 bases; junction bases outside the gene matches: 8. Germline assignment: CDR1 SGDLS and CDR2 YYNGEE. The CDR3 region is CASSAGGLAHETQYF. CDR3 bases: TGTGCCAGCAGCGCAGGGGGACTAGCCCACGAGACCCAGTACTTC.

This chain joins TRBV5-8 and TRBJ1-2, with 7 bases that match TRBD1. The V and J ends lost 4 bases and 3 bases, in that order; junction bases with no gene match: 6. CDR1 is SGHTS, CDR2 YDEGEE, per germline. CDR3 length: 14 residues. The DNA of the CDR3 is TGTGCCAGCAGCAGACCCAGGGGGGACTATGGCTACACCTTC. Protein product: CASSRPRGDYGYTF.

The rearrangement uses TRBV4-1 and TRBJ2-1; TRBD1 matches 8 bases. Per germline, CDR1 MGHRA and CDR2 YSYEKL. V dropped 4 bases and J dropped 7; count of bases not matched to a gene: 24. This CDR3 has 20 amino acids. CDR3 loop: CASSRESWDRRSSKGNEQFF. The CDR3 bases are TGCGCCAGCAGCCGAGAAAGTTGGGACAGGCGCTCTTCCAAAGGGAATGAGCAGTTCTTC.

The rearrangement joins TRBV20-1 to TRBJ1-2; no reliable D call. Per the germline V gene, CDR1 is DFQATT and CDR2 is SNEGSKA (reference sequence). CDR3 size: 16 residues. The V end was cut by 3 bases, the J end by 4 bases, with 21 bases between. The CDR3 loop is CSASFYSRLRIYGYTF. The CDR3 DNA is TGCAGTGCTAGTTTTTACAGTCGGCTTCGGATCTATGGCTACACCTTC.

The chain uses TRBV2 and TRBJ1-5; 7 bases map to TRBD1. The CDR3 runs 13 residues. The junction had 4 bases not matched to a gene; V was cut back by 6 bases and J by 5 bases. The V gene's germline CDR1 is SNHLY and CDR2 FYNNEI. The CDR3 coding sequence is TGTGCCAGCAGCCCAGGGGGACATCAGCCCCAGCATTTT. It specifies CASSPGGHQPQHF.

The genes are TRBV12-3 or TRBV12-4 and TRBJ2-7; unclear D gene. The CDR3 totals 12 residues. V gave up 5 bases and J gave up 0 bases, with 5 bases separating them. CDR3 sequence: CASSLLSYEQYF. The CDR3 DNA sequence: TGTGCCAGCAGTCTCCTCTCCTACGAGCAGTACTTC.

V is TRBV3-1 (or the pseudogene TRBV3-2) and J is TRBJ1-3; tentatively, D is TRBD1 (6 bases). V was trimmed by 1 base and J by 4 bases, leaving 11 bases between them. Germline V gene data show CDR1 as LGHDT and CDR2 as YNNKEL (reference sequence). The CDR3 extends over 15 amino acids. CDR3 sequence: CASSQGSGVGNTIYF. CDR3 bases: TGTGCCAGCAGCCAAGGGTCAGGGGTAGGAAACACCATATATTTT.

V usage is TRBV11-3 and J usage is TRBJ1-1, with 8 bases that match TRBD1. The J segment lost 3 bases and the V segment lost 5 bases, leaving 11 bases of the junction unmatched. Germline CDR1 SGHNT, CDR2 YENEEA. This CDR3 is built from 16 residues. CDR3 loop: CASSLRQGARDTEAFF. The CDR3 DNA follows: TGTGCCAGCAGCCTTAGGCAGGGGGCGCGGGACACTGAAGCTTTCTTT.

This clone is a singleton in its sample. The V call is TRBV6-5, the J call TRBJ2-7; TRBD1 matches 10 bases. Per germline, CDR1 MNHEY and CDR2 SVGAGI. This CDR3 has 13 residues. J gave up 2 bases and V 8 bases, and 3 bases lay outside the gene matches. The CDR3 coding sequence is TGTGCCAGCCGGGGACAGGGGACCTACGAGCAGTACTTC. Its protein is CASRGQGTYEQYF.

The chain carries TRBV6-5 and TRBJ2-3, with 10 positions matching TRBD1. Trimming removed 10 bases from V and 1 base from J; junction bases left unmatched: 5. Germline CDR1 reads MNHEY; CDR2 reads SVGAGI. The CDR3 consists of 14 residues. CDR3 sequence (DNA): TGTGCCACATCGGGACAGGGGCGCACAGATACGCAGTATTTT. Amino acid sequence: CATSGQGRTDTQYF.